The next 10 T cell receptor beta chains were all read from a single sample in a study of T cells in Graves' hyperthyroidism and ophthalmopathy. RNA transcripts provided the source from which TCR beta CDR3 regions were amplified. The primer set for the first-round RT-PCR of the TCR CDR3 was HTBI. TCRdb reprocessed the multiplex PCR reads via MiXCR and lists one record per CDR3 protein. The sample includes roughly 500,000 distinct CDR3 sequences, 46% of them seen just once. Sample: peripheral blood or thyroid tissue (not recorded which). These receptors all come from an adult woman with Graves' disease, either hyperthyroidism or ophthalmopathy (not recorded which).

The V and J genes are TRBV12-3 or TRBV12-4 and TRBJ1-2, with D perhaps TRBD1 (6 bases). Trimming stripped 6 bases from V and 2 bases from J, with 13 bases between. CDR3 size: 14 residues. As DNA, the CDR3 is TGTGCCAGCAGATCACAGGGATTAAACTATGGCTACACCTTC. It codes for CASRSQGLNYGYTF.

This clonotype was picked up many times. The chain is built from TRBV6-6 and TRBJ1-2, with D possibly matching TRBD1 (6 bases). Germline-derived CDR1 and CDR2 are MNHNY and SVGAGI (reference sequence). The CDR3 length is 16 residues. V shed 5 bases and J shed 5 bases, with 21 bases lying between them. The DNA for the CDR3 is TGTGCCAGCAGTACGATTAGGGAGGACAGTAGATATGGCTACACCTTC. This encodes CASSTIREDSRYGYTF.

J is TRBJ2-1 and V is TRBV9; D remains unclear. Germline V gives CDR1 SGDLS, CDR2 YYNGEE. V was pared by 3 bases and J by 6 bases, with 19 bases between. The CDR3 loop spans 16 amino acids. The CDR3: CASSERTAVTANEQFF. In DNA, the CDR3 is TGTGCCAGCAGCGAACGGACCGCCGTCACAGCCAATGAGCAGTTCTTC.

The CDR3 DNA is TGCAGCGTTGCCGTCCTGGGGGGTAGGGCCCAGTACTTC. Its protein product is CSVAVLGGRAQYF. The V call is TRBV29-1, the J call TRBJ2-5; D may be TRBD2 (6 bases). Germline CDR1 and CDR2: SQVTM and ANQGSEA. The CDR3 runs to 13 residues. V lost 4 bases, J lost 9 bases, and 18 bases lay in between. Full variable domain (rest looked up from reference TRBV29-1 and TRBJ2-5): SAVISQKPSRDICQRGTSLTIQCQVDSQVTMMFWYRQQPGQSLTLIATANQGSEATYESGFVIDKFPISRPNLTFSTLTVSNMSPEDSSIYLCSVAVLGGRAQYFGPGTRLLVL.

This clonotype was seen just once. The rearrangement uses TRBV12-3 or TRBV12-4 and TRBJ1-5; the D gene is possibly TRBD1 (5 bases). The CDR3 sequence is 12 residues long. Trimming shortened V by 10 bases and J by 7 bases, and 14 bases separated the two germline ends. CDR3 protein: CATDSALQPQHF. The CDR3 nucleotides are TGTGCCACTGACAGCGCGCTGCAGCCCCAGCATTTT.

The table lists this clonotype with many counts. The V and J genes are TRBV5-1 and TRBJ2-7; 10 bases line up with TRBD2. The junction had 9 bases not matched to a gene; V was cut back by 7 bases and J by 2 bases. The CDR3 runs to 15 residues. CDR1 SGHRS and CDR2 YFSETQ come from the germline V gene. CDR3 sequence: CASALGGTSAYEQYF. In DNA form, the CDR3 reads TGCGCCAGCGCCCTGGGGGGGACTAGCGCCTACGAGCAGTACTTC. The variable domain in full, completed from reference TRBV5-1 and TRBJ2-7, reads KAGVTQTPRYLIKTRGQQVTLSCSPISGHRSVSWYQQTPGQGLQFLFEYFSETQRNKGNFPGRFSGRQFSNSRSEMNVSTLELGDSALYLCASALGGTSAYEQYFGPGTRLTVT.

This chain joins TRBV4-3 and TRBJ1-1; maybe TRBD1 (6 bases). This CDR3 region has 17 residues. Deletions cut 0 bases from V and 1 base from J, with 15 bases between. CDR1 is LGHNA and CDR2 is YSLEER in the germline V gene. The CDR3 DNA reads as TGCGCCAGCAGCCAAGATAGTTGGGGGGCGAAGAACACTGAAGCTTTCTTT. Protein product: CASSQDSWGAKNTEAFF.

CDR3 coding DNA: TGCAGTGCTAGAGATCTCGACACCACTGAAGCTTTCTTT. Its protein product is CSARDLDTTEAFF. J is TRBJ1-1 and V is TRBV20-1; unclear D gene. Trimming took off 0 bases at V and 4 bases at J, with 9 bases between the two ends. The CDR3 is 13 residues long. Germline V gene data show CDR1 as DFQATT and CDR2 as SNEGSKA (reference sequence).

This clonotype was seen many times. This chain connects TRBV20-1 to TRBJ1-4, with D tentatively TRBD1 (6 bases). Germline values: CDR1 DFQATT, CDR2 SNEGSKA (reference sequence). V was trimmed by 0 bases and J by 8 bases, leaving 16 bases between them. The CDR3 has 15 residues. This chain's CDR3 is CSARDPWGGYEKLFF. CDR3 nucleotide sequence: TGCAGTGCTAGAGATCCTTGGGGGGGCTACGAAAAACTGTTTTTT.

The V call is TRBV7-9, the J call TRBJ1-3; D not resolved. CDR1 and CDR2 from the germline V gene are SEHNR and FQNEAQ (reference sequence). The CDR3 runs to 15 residues. Trimming took 8 bases from V and 1 from J, leaving 15 bases between them. The CDR3 loop is CASSPPSQSGNTIYF. DNA of the CDR3: TGTGCCAGCTCACCACCCTCCCAATCTGGAAACACCATATATTTT.